This T cell receptor (beta chain) appears in the sequencing data of a study of molecular identifiers for immune sequencing clone quantification. Study findings and constraints: Whereas naive cells kept under 1% of molecules in clones above 20 RNA copies, such clones held over 97% in effectors.

Sorting captured naive CD8 T cells as CD8+CD4-CCR7+CD45RA+. Both previously described methods and listed TCR primers were employed to make bulk TCR libraries. TCRdb reprocessed the PCR reads with MiXCR, giving one entry per CDR3 protein. The data contain 65,000 or so distinct CDR3 sequences, approximately 17% of them singletons. The length of the CDR3 is 16 residues. Losses at the gene ends were 1 base for V and 4 bases for J; bases not matched to a gene: 7. CDR1 SGHTA and CDR2 FQGNSA come from the germline V gene. Many counts were recorded for this clonotype. As yet, its antigen is unknown. This TCR was recovered from a human donor in good health. Some libraries in this study had Jurkat cell RNA spiked in. Sample: naive CD8+ T cells from blood, with Jurkat cell RNA spiked in. Subset described: FACS-sorted CD8+CD4-CCR7+CD45RA+ naive T cells. The chain carries TRBV7-2 and TRBJ2-7, with 10 bases matching TRBD2. The CDR3 sequence: CASSLGWLAGVYEQYF. CDR3 nucleotide sequence: TGTGCCAGCAGCTTAGGTTGGCTAGCGGGAGTGTACGAGCAGTACTTC.